The 9 T cell receptor beta chains in this list originate from one sample, sequenced in a study of cytomegalovirus exposure and HLA in healthy donors. The repertoire was sequenced with immunoSEQ multiplex PCR; TCRdb's copy has only in-frame clones and lacks some. Here the sample spans about 130,000 clones, approximately 82% being singletons. The material sequenced was PBMCs. Receptor source: a young man in good health and CMV-seropositive.

The rearrangement links TRBV10-3 to TRBJ2-7, with 9 nucleotides matching TRBD2. Germline values: CDR1 ENHRY, CDR2 SYGVKD. Losses at the gene ends were 5 bases for V and 7 bases for J; bases not matched to a gene: 18. CDR3 length: 17 residues. CDR3 sequence: CAISPGIVLAGEGEQYF. The CDR3 nucleotides are TGTGCCATCAGTCCAGGTATCGTTTTAGCGGGAGAAGGGGAGCAGTACTTC.

The chain has TRBV18 and TRBJ1-5; TRBD1 aligns across 7 bases. The V segment lost 2 bases and the J segment 3 bases; nucleotides outside the gene matches: 4. Germline values: CDR1 KGHSH, CDR2 LQKENI. The CDR3 spans 15 residues. CDR3 amino acids: CASSPNRGYNQPQHF. The CDR3, as DNA: TGTGCCAGCTCACCAAACAGGGGTTACAATCAGCCCCAGCATTTT.

The chain carries TRBV21-1 and TRBJ2-7; the table calls TRBD2, which could not be checked here. TRBV21-1 is termed a pseudogene. This CDR3 has 16 residues. The chain's CDR3 is CASSKRATSRLAEQYF. The CDR3 coding sequence is TGTGCCAGCAGCAAAAGGGCGACTAGTAGGTTGGCCGAGCAGTACTTC.

V gene TRBV5-4 combines with J gene TRBJ2-5, with D perhaps TRBD2 (6 bases). Germline V CDR1 and CDR2: SGHNT, YYREEE (reference sequence). The CDR3 is 18 amino acids. V gave up 3 bases and J gave up 0 bases, with 21 bases separating them. The CDR3 region is CASSSPGAGTWYQETQYF. Written as DNA, the CDR3 is TGTGCCAGCAGCTCCCCCGGGGCGGGGACTTGGTACCAAGAGACCCAGTACTTC.

This chain connects TRBV2 to TRBJ1-2, with D possibly matching TRBD1 (5 bases). This CDR3 spans 16 amino acids. With 7 bases removed from V and 3 bases from J, the gap between germline ends came to 21 bases. The V gene's germline CDR1 is SNHLY and CDR2 FYNNEI. The CDR3 nucleotides read TGTGCCAGCATGTTCTTGGTGCGGGGGTTAGACTATGGCTACACCTTC. Amino acid sequence: CASMFLVRGLDYGYTF.

Written as DNA, the CDR3 is TGTGCCAGCAAACGACAGGGGTTTGTACACAATGAGCAGTTCTTC. Its protein is CASKRQGFVHNEQFF. The chain has TRBV2 and TRBJ2-1, with TRBD1 matching 8 bases. The CDR3 sequence is 15 residues long. Germline V CDR1 and CDR2: SNHLY, FYNNEI. With V trimmed by 7 bases and J by 5 bases, 10 bases remained unmatched. The variable domain in full, completed from reference TRBV2 and TRBJ2-1, reads EPEVTQTPSHQVTQMGQEVILRCVPISNHLYFYWYRQILGQKVEFLVSFYNNEISEKSEIFDDQFSVERPDGSNFTLKIRSTKLEDSAMYFCASKRQGFVHNEQFFGPGTRLTVL.

This clone was detected many times. The chain couples TRBV4-1 to TRBJ1-2; 8 positions match TRBD1. V was pared by 6 bases and J by 6 bases, with 9 bases of the junction left unmatched. This CDR3 is 14 amino acids long. Germline loops: CDR1 MGHRA, CDR2 YSYEKL. This chain's CDR3 is CASRTGEGAHGYTF. The CDR3 DNA reads as TGCGCCAGCAGGACAGGGGAGGGAGCGCATGGCTACACCTTC.

The chain carries TRBV29-1 and TRBJ1-2; a weak D match, TRBD1 (6 bases). The CDR3 covers 15 residues. Trimming removed 1 base at V and 5 bases at J, with 17 bases between. The germline gives CDR1 SQVTM, CDR2 ANQGSEA. CDR3 nucleotides: TGCAGCGTTGAAGTCCCCAGTCCAGGGGAATATGGCTACACCTTC. Protein: CSVEVPSPGEYGYTF. Filled out from reference TRBV29-1 and TRBJ1-2, the complete variable domain reads SAVISQKPSRDICQRGTSLTIQCQVDSQVTMMFWYRQQPGQSLTLIATANQGSEATYESGFVIDKFPISRPNLTFSTLTVSNMSPEDSSIYLCSVEVPSPGEYGYTFGSGTRLTVV.

The V call is TRBV5-1, the J call TRBJ2-5; TRBD2 might be the D (7 bases). There are 16 residues in the CDR3. The germline CDR1 and CDR2 sequences are SGHRS and YFSETQ. The germline V and J ends were trimmed by 0 bases and 1 base, with 13 bases remaining between them. The CDR3 DNA sequence: TGCGCCAGCAGCTTGGGACGGGGGGCTCCCCAAGAGACCCAGTACTTC. Protein product: CASSLGRGAPQETQYF. Together with reference TRBV5-1 and TRBJ2-5, the CDR3 gives the full variable domain: KAGVTQTPRYLIKTRGQQVTLSCSPISGHRSVSWYQQTPGQGLQFLFEYFSETQRNKGNFPGRFSGRQFSNSRSEMNVSTLELGDSALYLCASSLGRGAPQETQYFGPGTRLLVL.